This section outlines one TCR beta chain sequence together with its context. The CDR3 totals 16 residues. Germline CDR1 LGHNA, CDR2 YSLEER. Trimming removed 3 bases at V and 2 bases at J, with 15 bases between. The entry originates in a study of blood T cell repertoires in COVID-19. Study details: Researchers got acute and convalescent COVID-19 samples from the United States, Italy and Spain. T cells, B-cell-depleted T cells, or PBMCs provided the cDNA or gDNA that served as material.

Original processing methods: Nucleated cell counts were estimated from reference gene primer amplification. This table comes from immunoSEQ multiplex PCR, and its TCRdb copy is limited to in-frame clones, with some not included. The V and J calls and the clone size are those of that table, but D and trimming were determined from the DNA. The data hold 75,000 to 90,000 clones, with around nine tenths observed a single time. The chain joins TRBV4-3 to TRBJ2-3; tentative D call: TRBD2 (7 bases). Sequencing was carried out using peripheral blood. This TCR came from a human donor in a cohort sampled during active COVID-19. CDR3 DNA: TGCGCCAGCAGCCACCAGAGGGGGGGGGCCACAGATACGCAGTATTTT. Its translation: CASSHQRGGATDTQYF.